Presented here are 15 T cell receptor beta chains from one specimen sequenced in a study of human T cells and chemical hapten exposure. TCRdb called the RACE reads again in MiXCR, with one record for every CDR3 protein. The sample yields some 190,000 distinct CDR3 sequences, around 24% seen once. This sample's time point: patch test 1, 2 weeks after DPC sensitization. Treatment meaning: therapeutic diphenylcyclopropenone sensitization with weekly scalp DPC. The sample consisted of whole blood, taken in connection with sensitization to the hapten diphenylcyclopropenone (DPC). These receptors were collected from a woman aged 45-65 years with alopecia areata. Some clones in this sample may be carry-over from other donors' samples.

The chain combines TRBV6-2 or TRBV6-3 with TRBJ2-7, with TRBD2 identical over 12 bases. This CDR3 has 14 amino acids. Unmatched junction bases numbered 7, after V lost 7 bases and J lost 6 bases. Germline V gene sequence: CDR1 MNHEY, CDR2 SVGEGT. CDR3 region: CASNLAGGSPEQYF. CDR3 in DNA: TGTGCCAGCAATCTAGCGGGAGGGTCTCCCGAGCAGTACTTC.

This clonotype was found a few times. The chain combines TRBV2 with TRBJ1-1; unclear D gene. CDR1 and CDR2 (germline): SNHLY, FYNNEI. Trimming stripped 6 bases from V and 1 base from J, with 9 bases between. The CDR3 has 13 residues. The CDR3 region is CASSRVRNTEAFF. As DNA, the CDR3 is TGTGCCAGCAGCCGGGTCCGGAACACTGAAGCTTTCTTT.

V usage is TRBV27 and J usage is TRBJ2-2; no clear D gene. V lost 7 bases, J lost 1 base, and 16 bases lay in between. Germline CDR1 MNHEY, CDR2 SMNVEV (reference sequence). The CDR3 length is 16 residues. The CDR3, as DNA: TGTGCCAGCACCCTGCTAGGAGCGTTGAACACCGGGGAGCTGTTTTTT. It yields the protein CASTLLGALNTGELFF.

This clonotype turned up a few times. This chain joins TRBV9 and TRBJ2-7; D not certain. V shed 0 bases and J shed 4 bases, with 11 bases lying between them. The CDR3 is 14 amino acids. Germline V gene data show CDR1 as SGDLS and CDR2 as YYNGEE. In nucleotides, the CDR3 is TGTGCCAGCAGCGTAGACATCAAGGGATACGAGCAGTACTTC. Encoded protein: CASSVDIKGYEQYF.

This clonotype was seen a few times. As the CDR3 is not closed by the conserved phenylalanine or tryptophan, this likely results from a read error. This chain joins TRBV2 and TRBJ2-7; D might be TRBD2 (6 bases). The CDR3 has 12 residues. Trimming took off 7 bases at V and 1 base at J, with 8 bases between the two ends. Germline V gives CDR1 SNHLY, CDR2 FYNNEI. As DNA, the CDR3 is TGTGCCAGCAACGCGGGATCCTACGAGCAGTACTCC. It is translated as CASNAGSYEQYS.

This clonotype came up a few times. J is TRBJ2-7 and V is TRBV20-1; TRBD2 aligns across 7 bases. CDR1 and CDR2 from the germline V gene are DFQATT and SNEGSKA (reference sequence). This CDR3 has 14 residues. V lost 0 bases, J lost 12 bases, and 14 bases stayed unmatched. The CDR3 sequence: CSARDGRGDERGYF. CDR3 nucleotide sequence: TGCAGTGCTAGAGATGGTCGCGGAGACGAGCGGGGGTACTTC.

The V call is TRBV12-3 or TRBV12-4, the J call TRBJ2-3, with 9 bases aligning to TRBD1. The V and J ends lost 3 bases and 6 bases, in that order; junction bases with no gene match: 4. The CDR3 extends over 14 amino acids. This CDR3 is CASSLDRGGDTQYF. In DNA, the CDR3 is TGTGCCAGCAGTTTGGACAGGGGCGGGGATACGCAGTATTTT.

This clonotype was seen a handful of times. V gene TRBV7-2 combines with J gene TRBJ1-1; the D is unclear. The CDR3 runs to 13 residues. V lost 7 bases and J 4 bases, leaving 13 bases between the germline ends. From germline, CDR1 is SGHTA and CDR2 FQGNSA. The CDR3 loop reads CASTRLGGTEAFF. CDR3 in DNA: TGTGCCAGCACCCGTTTGGGCGGCACTGAAGCTTTCTTT.

J is TRBJ1-3 and V is TRBV6-6; 10 bases map to TRBD1. The CDR3 has 17 amino acids. The trim removed 6 bases at V and 0 bases at J, leaving 8 bases unmatched. The germline CDR1 and CDR2 sequences are MNHNY and SVGAGI (reference sequence). The CDR3 loop reads CASRSGGQGSSGNTIYF. The DNA of the CDR3 is TGTGCCAGCAGATCAGGGGGACAGGGGAGCTCTGGAAACACCATATATTTT.

This clonotype was counted a few times. Relative to the germline gene, one junction end is altered; a read error may explain this. V is TRBV9 and J is TRBJ1-2, with a possible D match to TRBD1 (6 bases). Germline values: CDR1 SGDLS, CDR2 YYNGEE. This CDR3 region has 10 residues. The CDR3 spells CASSLRTAEF. CDR3 coding DNA: TGTGCCAGCAGCTTAAGGACAGCCGAATTC.

J is TRBJ2-7 and V is TRBV14; 11 bases match TRBD2. With V trimmed by 1 base and J by 4 bases, 6 bases remained unmatched. Germline CDR1 is SGHDN and CDR2 is FVKESK. The CDR3 loop spans 16 amino acids. The CDR3 spells CASSQGTSGSRYEQYF. CDR3 nucleotides: TGTGCCAGCAGCCAAGGAACTAGCGGGAGCAGGTACGAGCAGTACTTC.

The chain is built from TRBV7-2 and TRBJ2-1; D unclear. Germline-derived CDR1 and CDR2 are SGHTA and FQGNSA. V was clipped by 2 bases and J by 0 bases, with 5 bases between them. CDR3 length: 14 residues. CDR3 protein: CASSLYSSYNEQFF. CDR3 nucleotides: TGTGCCAGCAGCTTATATAGCTCCTACAATGAGCAGTTCTTC.

This clonotype came up a few times. The V gene is TRBV29-1, the J gene TRBJ2-1; either TRBD1 or TRBD2 may fit D (5 bases each). V gave up 7 bases and J gave up 6 bases, with 19 bases separating them. The CDR3 is made up of 14 amino acids. CDR1 and CDR2 (germline): SQVTM, ANQGSEA. The CDR3 coding sequence is TGCAGCGCGGACCGGGACGGAGTCCCCAATGAGCAGTTCTTC. It yields the protein CSADRDGVPNEQFF.

The chain uses TRBV7-6 and TRBJ2-2; 9 bases are shared with TRBD1. Trimming removed 5 bases from V and 3 bases from J; junction bases left unmatched: 7. Per germline, CDR1 SGHVS and CDR2 FNYEAQ. The CDR3 is made up of 16 amino acids. CDR3 sequence reads: CASSPQGAQDTGELFF. CDR3 nucleotide sequence: TGTGCCAGCAGCCCACAGGGGGCGCAGGACACCGGGGAGCTGTTTTTT. Full variable domain (missing parts from reference TRBV7-6 and TRBJ2-2): GAGVSQSPRYKVTKRGQDVALRCDPISGHVSLYWYRQALGQGPEFLTYFNYEAQQDKSGLPNDRFSAERPEGSISTLTIQRTEQRDSAMYRCASSPQGAQDTGELFFGEGSRLTVL.

The chain combines TRBV2 with TRBJ2-1; D might be TRBD2 (6 bases). V gave up 11 bases and J gave up 10 bases, with 18 bases separating them. CDR1 and CDR2 (germline): SNHLY, FYNNEI. This CDR3 is 12 amino acids long. CDR3 loop: CAQSGGSYEQFF. The CDR3 region has the DNA TGTGCCCAAAGTGGAGGGAGTTACGAGCAGTTCTTC.